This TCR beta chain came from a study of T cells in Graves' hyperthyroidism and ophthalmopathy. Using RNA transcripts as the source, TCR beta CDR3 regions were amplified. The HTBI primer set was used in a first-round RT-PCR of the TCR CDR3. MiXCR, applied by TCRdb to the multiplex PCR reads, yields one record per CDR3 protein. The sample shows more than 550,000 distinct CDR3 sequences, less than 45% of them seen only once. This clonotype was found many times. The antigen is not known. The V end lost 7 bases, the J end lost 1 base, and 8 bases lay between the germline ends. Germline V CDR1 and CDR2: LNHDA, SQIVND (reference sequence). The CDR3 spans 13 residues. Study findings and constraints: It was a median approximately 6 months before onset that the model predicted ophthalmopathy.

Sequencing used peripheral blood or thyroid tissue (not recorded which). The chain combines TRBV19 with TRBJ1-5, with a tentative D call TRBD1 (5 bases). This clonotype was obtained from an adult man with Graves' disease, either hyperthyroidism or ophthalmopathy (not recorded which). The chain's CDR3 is CASTGRSNQPQHF. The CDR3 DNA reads TGTGCCAGTACGGGACGGAGCAATCAGCCCCAGCATTTT.